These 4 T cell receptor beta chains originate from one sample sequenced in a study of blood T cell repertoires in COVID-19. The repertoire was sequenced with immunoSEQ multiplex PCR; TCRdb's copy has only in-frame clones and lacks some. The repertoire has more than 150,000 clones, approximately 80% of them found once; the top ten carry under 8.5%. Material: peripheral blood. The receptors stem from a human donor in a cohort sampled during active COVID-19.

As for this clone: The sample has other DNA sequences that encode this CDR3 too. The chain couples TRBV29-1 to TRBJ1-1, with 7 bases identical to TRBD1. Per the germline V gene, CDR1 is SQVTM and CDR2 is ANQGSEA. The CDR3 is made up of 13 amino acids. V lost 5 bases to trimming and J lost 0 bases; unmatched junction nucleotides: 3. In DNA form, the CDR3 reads TGCAGCGTTACGGGACAGATGAACACTGAAGCTTTCTTT. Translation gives CSVTGQMNTEAFF.

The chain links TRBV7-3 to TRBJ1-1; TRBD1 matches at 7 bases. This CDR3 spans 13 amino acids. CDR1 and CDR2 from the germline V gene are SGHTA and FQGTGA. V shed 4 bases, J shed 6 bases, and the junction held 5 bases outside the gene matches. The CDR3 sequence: CASSSRQGSEAFF. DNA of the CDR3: TGTGCCAGCAGCTCACGACAGGGTTCTGAAGCTTTCTTT.

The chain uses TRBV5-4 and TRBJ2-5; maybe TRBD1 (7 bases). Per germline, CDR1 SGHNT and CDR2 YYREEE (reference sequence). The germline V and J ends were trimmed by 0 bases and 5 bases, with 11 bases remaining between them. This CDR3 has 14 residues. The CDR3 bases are TGTGCCAGCAGCTTGGTGGGGGGACAGGAGACCCAGTACTTC. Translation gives CASSLVGGQETQYF. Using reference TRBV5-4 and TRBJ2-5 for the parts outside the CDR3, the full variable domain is ETGVTQSPTHLIKTRGQQVTLRCSSQSGHNTVSWYQQALGQGPQFIFQYYREEENGRGNFPPRFSGLQFPNYSSELNVNALELDDSALYLCASSLVGGQETQYFGPGTRLLVL.

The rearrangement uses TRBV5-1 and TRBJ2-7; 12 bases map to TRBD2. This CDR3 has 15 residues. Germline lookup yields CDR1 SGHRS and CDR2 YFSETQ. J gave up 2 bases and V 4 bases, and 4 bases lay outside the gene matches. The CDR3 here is CASSKGLAGTYEQYF. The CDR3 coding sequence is TGCGCCAGCAGCAAAGGACTAGCGGGGACCTACGAGCAGTACTTC.